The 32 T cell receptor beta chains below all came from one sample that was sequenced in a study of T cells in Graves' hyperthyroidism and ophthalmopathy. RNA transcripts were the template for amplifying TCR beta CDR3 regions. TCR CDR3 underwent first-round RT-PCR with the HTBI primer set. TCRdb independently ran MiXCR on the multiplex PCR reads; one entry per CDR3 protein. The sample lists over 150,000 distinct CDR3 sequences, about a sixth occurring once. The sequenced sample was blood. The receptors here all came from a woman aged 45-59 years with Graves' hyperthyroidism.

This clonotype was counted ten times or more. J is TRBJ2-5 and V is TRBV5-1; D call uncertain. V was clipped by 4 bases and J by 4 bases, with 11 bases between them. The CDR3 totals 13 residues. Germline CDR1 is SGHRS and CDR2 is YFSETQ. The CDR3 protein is CASSPTPRETQYF. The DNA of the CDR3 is TGCGCCAGCAGCCCAACTCCCCGAGAGACCCAGTACTTC. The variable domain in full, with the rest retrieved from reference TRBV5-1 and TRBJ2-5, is KAGVTQTPRYLIKTRGQQVTLSCSPISGHRSVSWYQQTPGQGLQFLFEYFSETQRNKGNFPGRFSGRQFSNSRSEMNVSTLELGDSALYLCASSPTPRETQYFGPGTRLLVL.

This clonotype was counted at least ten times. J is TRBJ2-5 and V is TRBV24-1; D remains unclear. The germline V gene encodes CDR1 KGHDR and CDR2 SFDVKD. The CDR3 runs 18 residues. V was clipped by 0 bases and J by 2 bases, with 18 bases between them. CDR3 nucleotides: TGTGCCACCAGTGATTTGCAGGCGGCGGTCGAAGGGCAAGAGACCCAGTACTTC. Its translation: CATSDLQAAVEGQETQYF.

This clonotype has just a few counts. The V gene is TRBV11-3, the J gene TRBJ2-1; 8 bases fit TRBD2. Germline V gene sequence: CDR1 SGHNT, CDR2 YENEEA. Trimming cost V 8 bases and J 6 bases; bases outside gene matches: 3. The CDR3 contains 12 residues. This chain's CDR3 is CASGREANEQFF. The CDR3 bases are TGTGCCAGCGGGCGGGAGGCCAATGAGCAGTTCTTC.

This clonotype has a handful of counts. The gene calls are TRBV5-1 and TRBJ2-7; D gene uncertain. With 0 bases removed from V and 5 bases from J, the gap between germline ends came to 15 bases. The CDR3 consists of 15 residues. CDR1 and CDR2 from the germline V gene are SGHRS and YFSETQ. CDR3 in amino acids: CASSLESTRLHEQYF. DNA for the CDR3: TGCGCCAGCAGCTTGGAGTCGACGAGACTCCACGAGCAGTACTTC.

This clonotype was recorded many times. The CDR3 DNA reads as TGTGCCAGCAGGAGGGGTGGGGAGACCTTGAAGGGCCTCCACTTT. Protein product: CASRRGGETLKGLHF. This chain uses TRBV11-2 with TRBJ1-6, with D possibly TRBD1 on 5 matching bases. CDR1 and CDR2 (germline): SGHAT, FQNNGV. The CDR3 totals 15 residues. Trimming took 6 bases from V and 15 from J, leaving 24 bases between them.

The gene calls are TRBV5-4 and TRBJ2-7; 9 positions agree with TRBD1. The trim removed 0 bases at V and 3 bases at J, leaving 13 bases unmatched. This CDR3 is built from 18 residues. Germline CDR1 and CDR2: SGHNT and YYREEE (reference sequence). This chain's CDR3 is CASSLGGTPGTGSYEQYF. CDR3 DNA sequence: TGTGCCAGCAGCTTGGGGGGAACCCCCGGGACAGGGAGCTACGAGCAGTACTTC.

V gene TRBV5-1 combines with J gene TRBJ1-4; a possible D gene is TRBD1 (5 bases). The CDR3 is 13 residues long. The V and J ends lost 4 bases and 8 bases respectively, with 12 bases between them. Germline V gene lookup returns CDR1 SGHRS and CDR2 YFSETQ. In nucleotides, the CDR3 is TGCGCCAGCAGCGTGGGACCGGAGGAAAAACTGTTTTTT. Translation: CASSVGPEEKLFF. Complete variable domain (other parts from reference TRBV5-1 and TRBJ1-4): KAGVTQTPRYLIKTRGQQVTLSCSPISGHRSVSWYQQTPGQGLQFLFEYFSETQRNKGNFPGRFSGRQFSNSRSEMNVSTLELGDSALYLCASSVGPEEKLFFGSGTQLSVL.

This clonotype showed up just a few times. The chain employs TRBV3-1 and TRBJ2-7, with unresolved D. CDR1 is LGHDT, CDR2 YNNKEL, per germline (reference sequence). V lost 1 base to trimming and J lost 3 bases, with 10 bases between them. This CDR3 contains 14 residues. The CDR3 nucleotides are TGTGCCAGCAGCCAAGTTAACACTTACTACGAGCAGTACTTC. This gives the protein CASSQVNTYYEQYF.

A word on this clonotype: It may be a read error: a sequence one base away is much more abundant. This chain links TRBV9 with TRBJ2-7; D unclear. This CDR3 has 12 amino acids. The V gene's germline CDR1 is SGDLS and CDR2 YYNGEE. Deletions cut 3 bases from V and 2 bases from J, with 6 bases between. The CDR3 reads CASSDGAYEQYF. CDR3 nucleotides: TGTGCCAGCAGCGACGGTGCCTACGAGCAGTACTTC.

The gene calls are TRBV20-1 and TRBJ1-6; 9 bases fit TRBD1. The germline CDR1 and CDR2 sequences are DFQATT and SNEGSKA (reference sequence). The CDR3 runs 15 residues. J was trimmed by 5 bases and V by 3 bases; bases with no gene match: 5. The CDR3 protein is CSASLGTGNNSPLHF. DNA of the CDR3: TGCAGTGCTAGCCTCGGGACAGGGAATAATTCACCCCTCCACTTT.

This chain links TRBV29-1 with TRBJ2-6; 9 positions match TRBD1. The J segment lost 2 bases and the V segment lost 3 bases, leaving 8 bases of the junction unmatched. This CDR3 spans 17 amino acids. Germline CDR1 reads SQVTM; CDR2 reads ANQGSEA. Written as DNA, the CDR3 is TGCAGCGTTGAGGGGACAGGGAATGCGCCTGGGGCCAACGTCCTGACTTTC. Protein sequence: CSVEGTGNAPGANVLTF.

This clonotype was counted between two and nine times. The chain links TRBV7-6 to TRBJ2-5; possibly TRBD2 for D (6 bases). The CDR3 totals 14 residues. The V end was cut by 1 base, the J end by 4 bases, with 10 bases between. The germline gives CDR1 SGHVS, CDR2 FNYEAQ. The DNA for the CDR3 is TGTGCCAGCAGCTTAGAGGCGGGAAGAGAGACCCAGTACTTC. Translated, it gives CASSLEAGRETQYF.

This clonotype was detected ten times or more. The CDR3 coding sequence is TGTGCCAGCACCGGTCTAGCGGGCTACGAGCAGTACTTC. Its translation is CASTGLAGYEQYF. The rearrangement uses TRBV7-9 and TRBJ2-7, with TRBD2 matching over 8 bases. The V gene's germline CDR1 is SEHNR and CDR2 FQNEAQ (reference sequence). Trimming took 7 bases from V and 3 from J; bases not matched to a gene: 5. This CDR3 region has 13 residues.

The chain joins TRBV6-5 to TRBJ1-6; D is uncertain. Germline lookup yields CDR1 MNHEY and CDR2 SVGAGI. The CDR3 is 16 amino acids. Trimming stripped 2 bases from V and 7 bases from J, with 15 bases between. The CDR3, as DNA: TGTGCCAGCAGTTACCGAACACCCGGTGGCAATTCACCCCTCCACTTT. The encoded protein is CASSYRTPGGNSPLHF.

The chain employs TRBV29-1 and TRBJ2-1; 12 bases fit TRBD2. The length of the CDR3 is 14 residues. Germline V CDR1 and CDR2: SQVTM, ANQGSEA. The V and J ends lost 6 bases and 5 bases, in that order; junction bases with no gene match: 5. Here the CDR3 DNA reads TGCAGCGTAGAGACTAGCGGGAGCGACAATGAGCAGTTCTTC. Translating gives CSVETSGSDNEQFF.

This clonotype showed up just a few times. The CDR3 protein is CASSPQGVGETQYF. Written as DNA, the CDR3 is TGCGCCAGCAGCCCACAGGGGGTAGGGGAGACCCAGTACTTC. The genes are TRBV5-1 and TRBJ2-5, with 8 positions matching TRBD1. Per germline, CDR1 SGHRS and CDR2 YFSETQ. This CDR3 is built from 14 residues. V was pared by 4 bases and J by 5 bases, with 7 bases of the junction left unmatched.

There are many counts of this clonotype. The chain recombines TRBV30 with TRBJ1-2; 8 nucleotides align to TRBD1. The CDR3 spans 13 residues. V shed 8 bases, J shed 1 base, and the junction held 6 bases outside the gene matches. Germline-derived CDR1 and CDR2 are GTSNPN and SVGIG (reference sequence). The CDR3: CALRQGYNYGYTF. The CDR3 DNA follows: TGTGCCCTCCGACAGGGGTATAACTATGGCTACACCTTC.

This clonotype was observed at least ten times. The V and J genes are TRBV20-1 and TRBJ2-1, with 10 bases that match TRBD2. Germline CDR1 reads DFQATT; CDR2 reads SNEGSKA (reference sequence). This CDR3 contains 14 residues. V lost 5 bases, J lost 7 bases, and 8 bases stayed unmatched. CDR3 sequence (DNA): TGCAGTGCTCCGCCGGGACTAGCGAGTAATGAGCAGTTCTTC. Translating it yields CSAPPGLASNEQFF.

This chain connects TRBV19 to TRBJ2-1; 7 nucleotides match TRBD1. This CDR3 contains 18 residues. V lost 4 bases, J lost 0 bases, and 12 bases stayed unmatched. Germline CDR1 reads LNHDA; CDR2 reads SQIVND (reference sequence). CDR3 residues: CASSNDREVESSYNEQFF. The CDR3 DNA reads TGTGCCAGTAGTAACGACAGGGAAGTGGAGAGCTCCTACAATGAGCAGTTCTTC.

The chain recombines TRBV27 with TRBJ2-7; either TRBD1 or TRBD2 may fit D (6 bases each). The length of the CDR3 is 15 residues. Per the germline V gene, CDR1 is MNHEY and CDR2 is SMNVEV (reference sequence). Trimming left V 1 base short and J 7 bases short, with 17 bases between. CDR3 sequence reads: CASSLYPGAGGEQYF. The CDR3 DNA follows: TGTGCCAGCAGTTTATACCCGGGGGCCGGAGGTGAGCAGTACTTC.

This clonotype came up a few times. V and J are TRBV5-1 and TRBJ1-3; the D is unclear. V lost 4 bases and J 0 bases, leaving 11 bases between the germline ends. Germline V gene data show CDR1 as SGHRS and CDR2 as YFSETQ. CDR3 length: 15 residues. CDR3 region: CASSNWGNSGNTIYF. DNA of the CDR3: TGCGCCAGCAGCAATTGGGGTAACTCTGGAAACACCATATATTTT.

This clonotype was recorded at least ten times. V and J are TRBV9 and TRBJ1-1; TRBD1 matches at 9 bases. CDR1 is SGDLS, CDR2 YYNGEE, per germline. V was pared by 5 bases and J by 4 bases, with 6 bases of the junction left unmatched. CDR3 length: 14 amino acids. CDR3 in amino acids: CASSSTGGGTEAFF. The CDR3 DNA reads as TGTGCCAGCAGTAGTACAGGGGGCGGCACTGAAGCTTTCTTT.

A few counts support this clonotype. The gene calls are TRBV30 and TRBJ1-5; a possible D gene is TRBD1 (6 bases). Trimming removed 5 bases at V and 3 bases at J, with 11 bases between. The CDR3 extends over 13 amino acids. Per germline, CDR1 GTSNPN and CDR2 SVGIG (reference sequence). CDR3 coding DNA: TGTGCCTGGGCCAGGGGAGACAATCAGCCCCAGCATTTT. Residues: CAWARGDNQPQHF.

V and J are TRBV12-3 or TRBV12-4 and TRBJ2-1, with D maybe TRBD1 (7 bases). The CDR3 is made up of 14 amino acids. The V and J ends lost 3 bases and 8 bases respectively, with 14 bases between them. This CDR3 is CASSLGRGEYEQFF. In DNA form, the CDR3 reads TGTGCCAGCAGTTTGGGCAGGGGGGAATATGAGCAGTTCTTC.

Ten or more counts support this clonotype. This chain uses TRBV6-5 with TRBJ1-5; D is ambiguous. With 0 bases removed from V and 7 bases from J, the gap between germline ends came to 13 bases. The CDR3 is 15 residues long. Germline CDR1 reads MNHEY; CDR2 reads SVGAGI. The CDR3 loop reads CASSYSTGPWQPQHF. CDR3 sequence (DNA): TGTGCCAGCAGTTACTCCACCGGGCCCTGGCAGCCCCAGCATTTT.

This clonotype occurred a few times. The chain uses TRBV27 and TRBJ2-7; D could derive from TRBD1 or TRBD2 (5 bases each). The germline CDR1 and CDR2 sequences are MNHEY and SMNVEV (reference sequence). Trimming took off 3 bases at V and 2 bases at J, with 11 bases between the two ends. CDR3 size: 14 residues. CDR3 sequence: CASSFRDGAYEQYF. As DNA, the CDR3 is TGTGCCAGCAGTTTCCGGGACGGAGCCTACGAGCAGTACTTC.

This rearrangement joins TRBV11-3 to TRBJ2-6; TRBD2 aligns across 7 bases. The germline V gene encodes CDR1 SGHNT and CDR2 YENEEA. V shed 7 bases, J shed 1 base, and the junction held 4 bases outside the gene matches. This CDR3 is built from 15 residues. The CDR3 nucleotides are TGTGCCAGCACTTGGGGGGGTTCTGGGGCCAACGTCCTGACTTTC. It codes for CASTWGGSGANVLTF.

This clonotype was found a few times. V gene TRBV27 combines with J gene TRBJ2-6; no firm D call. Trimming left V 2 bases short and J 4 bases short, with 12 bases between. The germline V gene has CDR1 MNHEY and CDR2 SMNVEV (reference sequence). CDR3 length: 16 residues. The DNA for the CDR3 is TGTGCCAGCAGTTTAATGATTCCCTCCGGGGCCAACGTCCTGACTTTC. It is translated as CASSLMIPSGANVLTF.

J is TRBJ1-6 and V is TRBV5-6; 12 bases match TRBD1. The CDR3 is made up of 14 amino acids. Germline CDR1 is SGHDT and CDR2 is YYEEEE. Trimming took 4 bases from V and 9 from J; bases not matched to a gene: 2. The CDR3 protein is CASSAGQGASPLHF. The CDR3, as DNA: TGTGCCAGCAGCGCGGGACAGGGGGCTTCACCCCTCCACTTT. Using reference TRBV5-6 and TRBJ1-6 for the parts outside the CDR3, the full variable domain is DAGVTQSPTHLIKTRGQQVTLRCSPKSGHDTVSWYQQALGQGPQFIFQYYEEEERQRGNFPDRFSGHQFPNYSSELNVNALLLGDSALYLCASSAGQGASPLHFGNGTRLTVT.

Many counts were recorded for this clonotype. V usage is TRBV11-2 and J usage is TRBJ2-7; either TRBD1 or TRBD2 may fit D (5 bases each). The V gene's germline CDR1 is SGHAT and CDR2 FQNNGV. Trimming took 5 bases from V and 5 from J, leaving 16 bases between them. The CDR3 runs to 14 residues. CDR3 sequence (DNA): TGTGCCAGCAGCGACCAAGGGACGAGCCACGAGCAGTACTTC. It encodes CASSDQGTSHEQYF.

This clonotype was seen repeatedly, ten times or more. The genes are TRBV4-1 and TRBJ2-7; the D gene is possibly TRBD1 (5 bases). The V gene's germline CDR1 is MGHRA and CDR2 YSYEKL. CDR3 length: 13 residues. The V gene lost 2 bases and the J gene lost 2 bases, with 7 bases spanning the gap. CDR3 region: CASSQQDTYEQYF. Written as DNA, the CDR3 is TGCGCCAGCAGCCAACAGGACACCTACGAGCAGTACTTC.

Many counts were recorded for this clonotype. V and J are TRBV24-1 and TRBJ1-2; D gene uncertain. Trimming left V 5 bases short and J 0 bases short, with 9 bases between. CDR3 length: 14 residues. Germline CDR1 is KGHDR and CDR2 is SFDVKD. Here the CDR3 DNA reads TGTGCCACCAGTGTGGACGGCACTAACTATGGCTACACCTTC. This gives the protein CATSVDGTNYGYTF.